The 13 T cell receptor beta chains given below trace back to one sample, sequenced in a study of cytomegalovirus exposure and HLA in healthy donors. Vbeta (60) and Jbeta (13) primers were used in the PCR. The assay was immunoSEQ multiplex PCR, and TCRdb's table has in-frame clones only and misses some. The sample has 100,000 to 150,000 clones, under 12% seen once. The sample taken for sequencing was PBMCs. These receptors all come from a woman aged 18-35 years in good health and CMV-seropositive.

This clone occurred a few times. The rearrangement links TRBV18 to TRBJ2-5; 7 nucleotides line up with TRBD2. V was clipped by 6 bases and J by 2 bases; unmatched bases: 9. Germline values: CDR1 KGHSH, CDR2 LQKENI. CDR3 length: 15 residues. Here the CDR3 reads CASSGGRNYQETQYF. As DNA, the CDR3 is TGTGCCAGCTCGGGAGGGCGGAACTATCAAGAGACCCAGTACTTC.

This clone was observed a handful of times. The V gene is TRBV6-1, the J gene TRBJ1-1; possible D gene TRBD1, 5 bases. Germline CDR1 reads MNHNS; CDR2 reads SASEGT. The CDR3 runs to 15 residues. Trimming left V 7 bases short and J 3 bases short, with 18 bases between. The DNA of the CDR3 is TGTGCCAGCATCCCCGGAAAGGGGATGGACACTGAAGCTTTCTTT. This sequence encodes CASIPGKGMDTEAFF.

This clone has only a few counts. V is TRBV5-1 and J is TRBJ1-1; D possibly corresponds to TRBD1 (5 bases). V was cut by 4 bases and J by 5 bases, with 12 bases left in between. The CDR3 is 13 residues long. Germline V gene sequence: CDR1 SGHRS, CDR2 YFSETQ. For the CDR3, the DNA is TGCGCCAGCAGCCGGGCGGGGGTGACTGAAGCTTTCTTT. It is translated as CASSRAGVTEAFF.

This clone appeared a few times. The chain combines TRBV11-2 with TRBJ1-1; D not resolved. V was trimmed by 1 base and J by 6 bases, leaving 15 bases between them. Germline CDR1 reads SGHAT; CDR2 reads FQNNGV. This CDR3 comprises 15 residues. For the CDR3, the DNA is TGTGCCAGCAGCTTAGTTTCGTCCCGGGGTCCTGAAGCTTTCTTT. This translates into CASSLVSSRGPEAFF.

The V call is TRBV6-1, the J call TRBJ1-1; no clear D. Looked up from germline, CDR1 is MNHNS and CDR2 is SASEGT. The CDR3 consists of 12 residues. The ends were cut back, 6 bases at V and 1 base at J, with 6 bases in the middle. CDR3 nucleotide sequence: TGTGCCAGCAGCTGGAGGAACACTGAAGCTTTCTTT. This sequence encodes CASSWRNTEAFF.

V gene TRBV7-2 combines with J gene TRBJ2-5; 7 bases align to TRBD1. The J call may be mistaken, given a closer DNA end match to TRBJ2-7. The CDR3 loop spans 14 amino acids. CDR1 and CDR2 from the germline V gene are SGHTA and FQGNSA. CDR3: CASSRGGGPYEQYF. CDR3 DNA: TGTGCCAGCAGCCGAGGGGGCGGACCCTACGAGCAGTACTTC.

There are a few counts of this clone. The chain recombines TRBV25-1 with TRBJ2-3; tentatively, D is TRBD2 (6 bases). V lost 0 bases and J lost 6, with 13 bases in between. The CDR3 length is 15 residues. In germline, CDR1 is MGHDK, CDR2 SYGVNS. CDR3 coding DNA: TGTGCCAGCAGTGAATATAGCTCCGCGGGGGATACGCAGTATTTT. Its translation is CASSEYSSAGDTQYF.

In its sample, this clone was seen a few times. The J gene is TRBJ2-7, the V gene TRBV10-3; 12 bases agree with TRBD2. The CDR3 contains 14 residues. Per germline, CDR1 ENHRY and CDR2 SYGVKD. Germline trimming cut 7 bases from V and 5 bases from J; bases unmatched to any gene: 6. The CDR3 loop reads CAITPTSGRDEQYF. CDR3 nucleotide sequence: TGTGCCATCACTCCGACTAGCGGGAGAGACGAGCAGTACTTC.

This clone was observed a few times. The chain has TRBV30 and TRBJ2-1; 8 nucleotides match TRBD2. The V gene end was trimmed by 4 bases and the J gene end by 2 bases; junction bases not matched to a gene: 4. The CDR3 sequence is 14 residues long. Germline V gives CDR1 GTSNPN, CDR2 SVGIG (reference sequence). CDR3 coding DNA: TGTGCCTGGACCCCGGGAGGGACCTACAATGAGCAGTTCTTC. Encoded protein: CAWTPGGTYNEQFF.

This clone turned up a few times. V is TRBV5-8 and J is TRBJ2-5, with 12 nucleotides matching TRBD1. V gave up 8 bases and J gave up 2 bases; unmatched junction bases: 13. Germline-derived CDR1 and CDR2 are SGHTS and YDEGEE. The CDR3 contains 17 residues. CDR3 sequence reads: CASSAGTGGVTQETQYF. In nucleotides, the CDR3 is TGTGCCAGTAGTGCCGGGACAGGGGGCGTAACACAAGAGACCCAGTACTTC.

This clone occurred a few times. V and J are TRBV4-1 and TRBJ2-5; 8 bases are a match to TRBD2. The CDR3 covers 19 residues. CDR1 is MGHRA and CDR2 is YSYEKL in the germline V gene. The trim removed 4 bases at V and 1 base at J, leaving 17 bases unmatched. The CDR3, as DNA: TGCGCCAGCAGCCCCCAAATTACGGGAGGGCCGGGGAGCCAAGAGACCCAGTACTTC. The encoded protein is CASSPQITGGPGSQETQYF.

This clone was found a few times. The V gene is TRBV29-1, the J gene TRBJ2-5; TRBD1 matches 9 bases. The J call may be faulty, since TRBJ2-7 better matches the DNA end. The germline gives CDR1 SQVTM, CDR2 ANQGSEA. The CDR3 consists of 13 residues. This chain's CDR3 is CSARTGDAYEQYF. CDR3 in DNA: TGCAGCGCCCGGACAGGGGACGCCTACGAGCAGTACTTC.

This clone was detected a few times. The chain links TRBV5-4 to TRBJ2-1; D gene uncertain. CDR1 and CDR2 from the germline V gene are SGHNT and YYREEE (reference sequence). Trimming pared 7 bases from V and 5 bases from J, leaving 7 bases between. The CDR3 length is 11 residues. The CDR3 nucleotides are TGTGCCAGCCAAAAAAACAATGAGCAGTTCTTC. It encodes CASQKNNEQFF.